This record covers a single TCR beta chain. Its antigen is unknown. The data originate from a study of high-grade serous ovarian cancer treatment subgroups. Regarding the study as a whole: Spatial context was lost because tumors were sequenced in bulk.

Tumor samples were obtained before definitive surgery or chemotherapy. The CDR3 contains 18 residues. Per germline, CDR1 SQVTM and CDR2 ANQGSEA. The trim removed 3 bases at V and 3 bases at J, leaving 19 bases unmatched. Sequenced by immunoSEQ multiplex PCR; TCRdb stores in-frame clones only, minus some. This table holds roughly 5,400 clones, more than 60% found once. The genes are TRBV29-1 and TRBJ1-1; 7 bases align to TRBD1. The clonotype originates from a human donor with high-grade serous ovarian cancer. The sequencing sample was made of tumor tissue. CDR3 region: CSVESPHGTDPRYTEAFF. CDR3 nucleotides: TGCAGCGTTGAGAGCCCCCACGGGACAGACCCCCGATACACTGAAGCTTTCTTT. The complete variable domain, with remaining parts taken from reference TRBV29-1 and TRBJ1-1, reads SAVISQKPSRDICQRGTSLTIQCQVDSQVTMMFWYRQQPGQSLTLIATANQGSEATYESGFVIDKFPISRPNLTFSTLTVSNMSPEDSSIYLCSVESPHGTDPRYTEAFFGQGTRLTVV.